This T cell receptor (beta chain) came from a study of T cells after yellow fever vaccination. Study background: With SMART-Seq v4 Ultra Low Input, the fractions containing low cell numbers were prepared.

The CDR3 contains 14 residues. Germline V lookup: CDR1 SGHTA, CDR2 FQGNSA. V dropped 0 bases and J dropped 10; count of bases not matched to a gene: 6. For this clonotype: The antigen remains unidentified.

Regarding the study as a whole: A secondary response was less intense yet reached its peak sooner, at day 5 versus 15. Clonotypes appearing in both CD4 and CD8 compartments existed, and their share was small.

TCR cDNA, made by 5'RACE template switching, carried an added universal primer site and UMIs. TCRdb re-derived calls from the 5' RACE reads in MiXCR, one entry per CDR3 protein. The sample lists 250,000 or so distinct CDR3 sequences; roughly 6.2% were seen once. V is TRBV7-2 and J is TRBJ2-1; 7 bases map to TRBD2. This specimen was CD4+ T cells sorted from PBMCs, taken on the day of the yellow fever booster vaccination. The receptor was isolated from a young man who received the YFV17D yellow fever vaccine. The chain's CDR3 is CASSLATTSWEQFF. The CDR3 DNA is TGTGCCAGCAGCTTAGCTACGACTAGCTGGGAGCAGTTCTTC.